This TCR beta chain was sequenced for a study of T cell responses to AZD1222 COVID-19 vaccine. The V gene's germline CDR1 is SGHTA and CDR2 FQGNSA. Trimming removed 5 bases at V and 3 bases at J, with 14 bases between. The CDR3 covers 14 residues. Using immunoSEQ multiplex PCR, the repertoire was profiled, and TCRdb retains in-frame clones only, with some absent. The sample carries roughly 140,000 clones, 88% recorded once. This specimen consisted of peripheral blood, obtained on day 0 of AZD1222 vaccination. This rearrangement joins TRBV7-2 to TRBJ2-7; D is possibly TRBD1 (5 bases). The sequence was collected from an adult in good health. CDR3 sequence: CASSRYRTDYEQYF. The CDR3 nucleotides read TGTGCCAGCAGCCGTTACAGGACCGACTACGAGCAGTACTTC.